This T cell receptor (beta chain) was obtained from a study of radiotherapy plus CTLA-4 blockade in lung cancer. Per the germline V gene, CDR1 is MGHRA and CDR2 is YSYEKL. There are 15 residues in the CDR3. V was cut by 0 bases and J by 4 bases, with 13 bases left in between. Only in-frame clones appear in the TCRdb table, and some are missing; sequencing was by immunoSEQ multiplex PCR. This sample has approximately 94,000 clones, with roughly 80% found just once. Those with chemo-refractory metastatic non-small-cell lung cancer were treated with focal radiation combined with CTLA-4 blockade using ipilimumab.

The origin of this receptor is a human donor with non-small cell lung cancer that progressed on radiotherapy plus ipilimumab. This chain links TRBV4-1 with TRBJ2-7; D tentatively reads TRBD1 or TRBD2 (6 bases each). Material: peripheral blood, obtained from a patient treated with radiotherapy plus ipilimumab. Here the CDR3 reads CASSQEGQGRYEQYV. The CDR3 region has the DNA TGCGCCAGCAGCCAAGAGGGCCAGGGGAGGTACGAGCAGTACGTC.